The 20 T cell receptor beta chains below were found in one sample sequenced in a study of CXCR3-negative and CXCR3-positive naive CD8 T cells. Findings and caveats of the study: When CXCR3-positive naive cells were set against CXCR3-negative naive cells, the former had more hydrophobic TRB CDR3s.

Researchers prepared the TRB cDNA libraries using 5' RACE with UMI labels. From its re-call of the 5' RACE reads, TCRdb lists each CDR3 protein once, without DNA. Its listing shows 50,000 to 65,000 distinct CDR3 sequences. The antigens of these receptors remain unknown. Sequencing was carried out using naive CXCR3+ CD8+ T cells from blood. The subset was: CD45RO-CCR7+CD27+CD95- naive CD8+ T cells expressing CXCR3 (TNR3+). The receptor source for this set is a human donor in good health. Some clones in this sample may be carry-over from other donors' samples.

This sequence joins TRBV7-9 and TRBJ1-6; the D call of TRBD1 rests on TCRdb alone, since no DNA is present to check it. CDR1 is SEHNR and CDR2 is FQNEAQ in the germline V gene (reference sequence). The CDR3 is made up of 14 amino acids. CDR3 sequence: CASSIVGDNSPLHF.

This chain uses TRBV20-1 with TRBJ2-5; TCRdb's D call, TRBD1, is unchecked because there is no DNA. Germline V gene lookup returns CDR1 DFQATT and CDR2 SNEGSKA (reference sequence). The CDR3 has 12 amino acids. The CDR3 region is CSAVQGQETQYF.

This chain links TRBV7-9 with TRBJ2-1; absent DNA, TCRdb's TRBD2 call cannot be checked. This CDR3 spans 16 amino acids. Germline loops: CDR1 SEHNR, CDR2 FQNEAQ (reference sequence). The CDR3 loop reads CASSPRSSGGYNEQFF. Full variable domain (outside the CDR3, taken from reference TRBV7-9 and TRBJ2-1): DTGVSQNPRHKITKRGQNVTFRCDPISEHNRLYWYRQTLGQGPEFLTYFQNEAQLEKSRLLSDRFSAERPKGSFSTLEIQRTEQGDSAMYLCASSPRSSGGYNEQFFGPGTRLTVL.

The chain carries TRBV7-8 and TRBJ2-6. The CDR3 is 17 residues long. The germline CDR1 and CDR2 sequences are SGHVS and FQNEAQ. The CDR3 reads CASSLGLIGSGANVLTF.

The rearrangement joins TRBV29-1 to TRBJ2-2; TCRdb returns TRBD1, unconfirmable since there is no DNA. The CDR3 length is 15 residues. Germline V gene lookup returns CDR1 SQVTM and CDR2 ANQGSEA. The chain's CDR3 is CSVELRDRGHGELFF.

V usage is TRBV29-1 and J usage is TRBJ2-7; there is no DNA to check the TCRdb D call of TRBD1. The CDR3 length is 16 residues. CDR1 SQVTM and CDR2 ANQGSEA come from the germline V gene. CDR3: CSVEVQGSSFSYEQYF.

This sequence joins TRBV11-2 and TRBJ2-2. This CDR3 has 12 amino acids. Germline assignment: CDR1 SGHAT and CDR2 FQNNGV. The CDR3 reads CASSSLRGELFF. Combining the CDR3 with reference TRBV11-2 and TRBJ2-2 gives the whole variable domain EAGVAQSPRYKIIEKRQSVAFWCNPISGHATLYWYQQILGQGPKLLIQFQNNGVVDDSQLPKDRFSAERLKGVDSTLKIQPAKLEDSAVYLCASSSLRGELFFGEGSRLTVL.

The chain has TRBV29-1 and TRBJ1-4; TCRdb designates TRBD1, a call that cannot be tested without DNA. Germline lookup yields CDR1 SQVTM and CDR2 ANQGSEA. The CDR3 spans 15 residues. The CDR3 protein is CSVDKAGDMEEKLFF.

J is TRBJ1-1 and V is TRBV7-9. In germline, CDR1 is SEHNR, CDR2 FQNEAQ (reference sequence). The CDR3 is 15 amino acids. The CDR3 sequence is CASSLGLALNTEAFF.

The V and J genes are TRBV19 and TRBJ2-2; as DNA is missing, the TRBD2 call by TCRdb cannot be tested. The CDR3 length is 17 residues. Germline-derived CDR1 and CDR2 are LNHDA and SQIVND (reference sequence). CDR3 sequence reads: CASQNIPGSFRTGELFF.

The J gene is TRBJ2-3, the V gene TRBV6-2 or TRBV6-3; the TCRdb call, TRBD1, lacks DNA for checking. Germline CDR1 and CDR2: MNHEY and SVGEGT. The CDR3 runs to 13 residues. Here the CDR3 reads CASMTGWPDTQYF.

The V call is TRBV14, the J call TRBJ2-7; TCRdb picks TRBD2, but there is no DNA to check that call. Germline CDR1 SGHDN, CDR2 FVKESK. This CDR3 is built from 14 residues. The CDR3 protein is CASSPQGTYYEQYF.

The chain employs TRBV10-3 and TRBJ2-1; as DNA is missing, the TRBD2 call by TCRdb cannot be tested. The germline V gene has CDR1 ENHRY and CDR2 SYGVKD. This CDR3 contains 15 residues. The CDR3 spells CAISVGTSGYNEQFF.

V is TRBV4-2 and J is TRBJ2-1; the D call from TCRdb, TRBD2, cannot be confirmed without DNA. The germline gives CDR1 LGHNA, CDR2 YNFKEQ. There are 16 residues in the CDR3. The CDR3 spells CASSQDSGFPYNEQFF.

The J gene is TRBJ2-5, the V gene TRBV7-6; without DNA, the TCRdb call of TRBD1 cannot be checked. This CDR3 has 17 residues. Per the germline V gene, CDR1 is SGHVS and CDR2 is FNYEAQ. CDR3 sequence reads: CASSLVMAGGAQETQYF.

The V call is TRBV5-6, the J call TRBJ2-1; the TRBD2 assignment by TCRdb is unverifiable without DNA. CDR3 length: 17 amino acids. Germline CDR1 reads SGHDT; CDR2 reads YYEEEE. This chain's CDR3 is CASSFRTSGLLYNEQFF.

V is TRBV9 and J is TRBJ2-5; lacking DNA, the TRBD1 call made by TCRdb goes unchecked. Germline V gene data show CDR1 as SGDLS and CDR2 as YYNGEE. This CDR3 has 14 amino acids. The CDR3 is CASSASGAQETQYF.

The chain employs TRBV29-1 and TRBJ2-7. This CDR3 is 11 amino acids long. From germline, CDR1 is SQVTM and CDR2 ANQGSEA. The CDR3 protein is CSATDWAEQYF.

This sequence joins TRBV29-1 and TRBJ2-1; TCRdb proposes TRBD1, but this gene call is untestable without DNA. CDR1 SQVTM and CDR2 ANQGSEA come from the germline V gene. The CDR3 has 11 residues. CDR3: CSPGSYNEQFF.

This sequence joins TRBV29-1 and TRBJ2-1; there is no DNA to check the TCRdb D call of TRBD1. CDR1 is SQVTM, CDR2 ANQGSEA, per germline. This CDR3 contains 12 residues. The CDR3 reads CSAWTGLDEQFF.